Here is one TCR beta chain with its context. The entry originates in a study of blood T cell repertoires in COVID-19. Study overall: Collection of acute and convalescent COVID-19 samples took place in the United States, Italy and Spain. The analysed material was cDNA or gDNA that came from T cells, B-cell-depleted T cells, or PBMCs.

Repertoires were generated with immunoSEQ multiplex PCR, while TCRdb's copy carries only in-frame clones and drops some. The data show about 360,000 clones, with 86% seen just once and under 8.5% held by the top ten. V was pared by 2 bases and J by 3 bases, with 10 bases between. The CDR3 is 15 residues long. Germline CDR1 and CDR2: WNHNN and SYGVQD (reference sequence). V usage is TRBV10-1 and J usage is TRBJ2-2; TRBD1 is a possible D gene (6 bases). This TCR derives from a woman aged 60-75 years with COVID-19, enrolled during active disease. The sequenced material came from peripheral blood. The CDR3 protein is CASSERRGDTGELFF. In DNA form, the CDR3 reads TGCGCCAGCAGTGAGCGCAGGGGAGACACCGGGGAGCTGTTTTTT.